This entry describes one T cell receptor (beta chain). What it recognizes is unknown. These data come from a study of T cell responses to AZD1222 COVID-19 vaccine. Whole-study context: It was second doses at about 4 or about 12 weeks that were pooled. Study-level findings and limits: Reportedly, close to half of spike-specific TCRs are directed against unmutated variant regions. Donors, mostly white British, included more females; clonal diversity was possibly underestimated.

V shed 5 bases, J shed 5 bases, and the junction held 4 bases outside the gene matches. The CDR3 is made up of 13 amino acids. Here immunoSEQ multiplex PCR was the method, and the copy in TCRdb shows in-frame clones only, minus some. The sample holds 90,000 to 120,000 clones, 87% seen once. The TCR sequence derives from an adult in good health. Sequenced here: peripheral blood, sampled on day 0 of AZD1222 vaccination. The J gene is TRBJ1-1, the V gene TRBV12-3 or TRBV12-4; the match to TRBD1 covers 8 bases. As DNA, the CDR3 is TGTGCCAGCAGTCGACAGGGGAGGACTGAAGCTTTCTTT. The encoded protein is CASSRQGRTEAFF.